What follows are 23 T cell receptor beta chains derived from one specimen sequenced in a study of blood T cell repertoires in COVID-19. Here immunoSEQ multiplex PCR was the method, and the copy in TCRdb shows in-frame clones only, minus some. The data hold around 25,000 clones, with more than 85% observed a single time. Sequencing was done on a sample of peripheral blood. The receptors come from a human donor with active COVID-19. The donor label of this sample is uncertain.

CDR3 nucleotide sequence: TGTGCCACCAGCAGAATTAGTGGGGGGACTTCCTACGAGCAGTACTTC. As protein: CATSRISGGTSYEQYF. The rearrangement links TRBV15 to TRBJ2-7; TRBD2 might be the D (6 bases). Germline V gene data show CDR1 as LNHNV and CDR2 as YYDKDF (reference sequence). The CDR3 contains 16 residues. The ends were cut back, 2 bases at V and 1 base at J, with 15 bases in the middle.

The chain joins TRBV9 to TRBJ1-2; a weak D match, TRBD1 (6 bases). The CDR3 has 14 residues. Germline CDR1 is SGDLS and CDR2 is YYNGEE. Trimming cost V 0 bases and J 3 bases, with 9 bases left between them. CDR3 sequence (DNA): TGTGCCAGCAGCGTAGCAGGGGACCACTATGGCTACACCTTC. This sequence encodes CASSVAGDHYGYTF.

The chain is built from TRBV9 and TRBJ2-2; 11 bases match TRBD2. The germline gives CDR1 SGDLS, CDR2 YYNGEE. V trimming: 4 bases; J trimming: 6 bases; junction bases outside the gene matches: 8. The CDR3 consists of 16 residues. The CDR3 loop is CASSLGGTSGSGELFF. CDR3 nucleotide sequence: TGTGCCAGCAGCCTAGGCGGGACTAGCGGATCCGGGGAGCTGTTTTTT.

The chain links TRBV4-2 to TRBJ1-3, with 8 bases identical to TRBD1. This CDR3 comprises 15 residues. The V gene's germline CDR1 is LGHNA and CDR2 YNFKEQ. Trimming removed 7 bases from V and 6 bases from J; junction bases left unmatched: 11. The CDR3 is CASTPDRVKENTIYF. The CDR3, as DNA: TGTGCCAGCACCCCGGACAGGGTTAAAGAAAACACCATATATTTT.

This clone was seen only a few times. The V gene is TRBV5-6, the J gene TRBJ1-4, with 9 bases matching TRBD1. The CDR3 is 14 amino acids. The V segment lost 3 bases and the J segment 4 bases; nucleotides outside the gene matches: 1. Germline-derived CDR1 and CDR2 are SGHDT and YYEEEE. The CDR3, as DNA: TGTGCCAGCAGCTGGACAGGGGTTAATGAAAAACTGTTTTTT. Protein: CASSWTGVNEKLFF.

The chain couples TRBV21-1 to TRBJ2-7; the tabulated D call, TRBD1, remains unverified against the DNA. TRBV21-1 is a documented pseudogene. The CDR3 is made up of 16 amino acids. CDR3 DNA: TGTGCCAGCAGCAAAGGGGGGCTAGGCCCCCCCTACGAGCAGTACTTC. This sequence encodes CASSKGGLGPPYEQYF.

This clone was seen more than once but under ten times. The sample carries other DNA sequences with the same CDR3. The chain recombines TRBV12-3 or TRBV12-4 with TRBJ1-2, with TRBD1 matching 7 bases. This CDR3 spans 12 amino acids. Germline trimming cut 6 bases from V and 7 bases from J; bases unmatched to any gene: 5. DNA of the CDR3: TGTGCCAGCAGCCTGACAGGGTCTGGCTACACCTTC. Translation: CASSLTGSGYTF.

The rearrangement joins TRBV12-5 to TRBJ2-2, with TRBD2 identical over 14 bases. With V trimmed by 5 bases and J by 2 bases, 16 bases remained unmatched. The germline V gene encodes CDR1 LGHNT and CDR2 FRNRAP. The length of the CDR3 is 21 residues. In DNA form, the CDR3 reads TGTGCTAGTGGTCCCCTCAAAAGACTAGCGGGGGGGAAAGCAAACACCGGGGAGCTGTTTTTT. As protein: CASGPLKRLAGGKANTGELFF.

The chain is built from TRBV27 and TRBJ2-3, with TRBD2 matching over 9 bases. V shed 5 bases, J shed 7 bases, and the junction held 7 bases outside the gene matches. The CDR3 is made up of 14 amino acids. CDR1 MNHEY and CDR2 SMNVEV come from the germline V gene (reference sequence). This CDR3 reads CASSVGTSTNTQYF. The CDR3 nucleotides read TGTGCCAGCAGTGTGGGGACTAGCACGAATACGCAGTATTTT.

The chain carries TRBV2 and TRBJ2-5; 13 nucleotides agree with TRBD2. In germline, CDR1 is SNHLY, CDR2 FYNNEI. This CDR3 has 18 residues. V shed 7 bases and J 5 bases; nucleotides not matched to a gene: 16. The CDR3 reads CASNRRGGLAGVGETQYF. The CDR3 DNA is TGTGCCAGCAATCGTAGGGGAGGACTAGCGGGAGTAGGTGAGACCCAGTACTTC.

The CDR3 protein is CASSAGGDYGYTF. The CDR3 nucleotides read TGTGCCAGCAGCGCCGGTGGAGACTATGGCTACACCTTC. The rearrangement links TRBV9 to TRBJ1-2; no definite D call. There are 13 residues in the CDR3. Trimming cost V 3 bases and J 3 bases, with 9 bases left between them. Per the germline V gene, CDR1 is SGDLS and CDR2 is YYNGEE. Looking up the rest from reference TRBV9 and TRBJ1-2 gives the full variable domain: DSGVTQTPKHLITATGQRVTLRCSPRSGDLSVYWYQQSLDQGLQFLIQYYNGEERAKGNILERFSAQQFPDLHSELNLSSLELGDSALYFCASSAGGDYGYTFGSGTRLTVV.

This chain joins TRBV7-2 and TRBJ2-1; 8 bases match TRBD1. The germline V gene encodes CDR1 SGHTA and CDR2 FQGNSA. The CDR3 contains 15 residues. The V and J ends lost 5 bases and 3 bases, in that order; junction bases with no gene match: 6. CDR3 coding DNA: TGTGCCAGCAGCCAGGACAGGGAAGTCTACAATGAGCAGTTCTTC. Translated: CASSQDREVYNEQFF.

Notes on this clone: Sequence at one end of the junction differs from germline and may be a read error. The gene calls are TRBV7-2 and TRBJ2-4, with 10 bases matching TRBD2. Germline-derived CDR1 and CDR2 are SGHTA and FQGNSA. The CDR3 consists of 16 residues. The CDR3 loop is CASSPSSQREGPLPHF. The CDR3 DNA follows: TGTGCCAGCAGCCCCTCGTCCCAGCGGGAGGGCCCCCTGCCCCACTTC.

The V and J genes are TRBV28 and TRBJ1-1; unclear D gene. The CDR3 loop spans 14 amino acids. Germline V lookup: CDR1 MDHEN, CDR2 SYDVKM. Trimming took 10 bases from V and 3 from J, leaving 18 bases between them. This CDR3 reads CATLEDGGDTEAFF. The CDR3 bases are TGTGCCACTTTGGAGGACGGTGGGGACACTGAAGCTTTCTTT.

The chain links TRBV12-3 or TRBV12-4 to TRBJ1-2; no reliable D call. The CDR3 loop spans 11 amino acids. Trimming removed 0 bases from V and 8 bases from J, with 4 bases in between. The CDR3 DNA follows: TGTGCCAGCAGTTTAGCCTACGGCTACACCTTC. Amino acids: CASSLAYGYTF.

The gene calls are TRBV27 and TRBJ2-6; 8 positions agree with TRBD2. The CDR3 has 17 residues. V gave up 5 bases and J gave up 2 bases; unmatched junction bases: 8. Looked up from germline, CDR1 is MNHEY and CDR2 is SMNVEV (reference sequence). CDR3 nucleotides: TGTGCCAGCAGTCCAGCGGGGGTCTCCCCTGGGGCCAACGTCCTGACTTTC. It is translated as CASSPAGVSPGANVLTF.

This chain uses TRBV28 with TRBJ2-7; TRBD1 might be the D (7 bases). Trimming stripped 6 bases from V and 2 bases from J, with 17 bases between. Germline values: CDR1 MDHEN, CDR2 SYDVKM. The CDR3 loop spans 15 amino acids. As DNA, the CDR3 is TGTGCCAGCAGAACGCGGGACAGCGCAACCTACGAGCAGTACTTC. Protein product: CASRTRDSATYEQYF.

The chain employs TRBV4-2 and TRBJ2-5; D is perhaps TRBD1 (5 bases). The germline CDR1 and CDR2 sequences are LGHNA and YNFKEQ. The CDR3 sequence is 12 residues long. V lost 4 bases and J lost 9, with 12 bases in between. As DNA, the CDR3 is TGTGCCAGCAGCCTCAGGGAAGGGGCCCAGTACTTC. This codes for CASSLREGAQYF.

The chain joins TRBV27 to TRBJ1-2; D perhaps matches TRBD1 (5 bases). This CDR3 spans 15 amino acids. V lost 2 bases, J lost 1 base, and 11 bases lay in between. From germline, CDR1 is MNHEY and CDR2 SMNVEV (reference sequence). CDR3 bases: TGTGCCAGCAGTTTACAGGGAACCGTTAACTATGGCTACACCTTC. This gives the protein CASSLQGTVNYGYTF.

The V gene is TRBV25-1, the J gene TRBJ1-1; the D gene is possibly TRBD1 (5 bases). The V gene lost 4 bases and the J gene lost 3 bases, with 9 bases spanning the gap. The CDR3 consists of 13 residues. Germline V gives CDR1 MGHDK, CDR2 SYGVNS. The CDR3 DNA is TGTGCCAGCAGTGGGAGGGGCCACACTGAAGCTTTCTTT. It yields the protein CASSGRGHTEAFF.

This chain's CDR3 is CASSSRASGTDTQYF. In nucleotides, the CDR3 is TGTGCCAGCAGCTCGAGGGCTAGCGGCACAGATACGCAGTATTTT. The V call is TRBV5-4, the J call TRBJ2-3, with a tentative D call TRBD2 (6 bases). CDR3 length equals 15 residues. Germline V gene data show CDR1 as SGHNT and CDR2 as YYREEE (reference sequence). V lost 3 bases and J 1 base, leaving 12 bases between the germline ends.

The chain carries TRBV27 and TRBJ2-1; tentatively, D is TRBD1 (6 bases). Trimming cost V 6 bases and J 0 bases, with 15 bases left between them. This CDR3 spans 16 amino acids. CDR1 and CDR2 from the germline V gene are MNHEY and SMNVEV (reference sequence). CDR3 loop: CASSLQGLGSYNEQFF. DNA for the CDR3: TGTGCCAGCAGCCTCCAGGGGTTAGGCTCCTACAATGAGCAGTTCTTC.

The chain joins TRBV5-5 to TRBJ1-1; possibly TRBD1 for D (6 bases). The CDR3 length is 13 residues. CDR1 and CDR2 (germline): SGHKS, YYEKEE (reference sequence). V lost 3 bases and J 6 bases, leaving 12 bases between the germline ends. The chain's CDR3 is CASSSYRVAEAFF. CDR3 coding DNA: TGTGCCAGCAGCTCCTACAGGGTCGCTGAAGCTTTCTTT.